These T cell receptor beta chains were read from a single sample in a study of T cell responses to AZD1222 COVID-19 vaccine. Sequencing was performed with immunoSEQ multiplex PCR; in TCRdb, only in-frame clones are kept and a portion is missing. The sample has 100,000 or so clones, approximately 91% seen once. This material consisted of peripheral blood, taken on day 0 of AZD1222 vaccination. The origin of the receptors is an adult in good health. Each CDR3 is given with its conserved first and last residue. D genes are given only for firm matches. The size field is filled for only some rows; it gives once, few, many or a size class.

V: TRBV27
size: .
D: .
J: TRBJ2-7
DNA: TGTGCCAGCAGCCGGGACTCCCTGAAGCAGTACTTC
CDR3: CASSRDSLKQYF

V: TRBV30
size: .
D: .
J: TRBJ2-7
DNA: TGTGCCTGGAGTGAGCTGTTGGGCGAGCAGTACTTC
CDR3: CAWSELLGEQYF

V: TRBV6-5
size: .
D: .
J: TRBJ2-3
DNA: TGTGCCAGCATCCTACAGGGCAGCACAGATACGCAGTATTTT
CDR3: CASILQGSTDTQYF

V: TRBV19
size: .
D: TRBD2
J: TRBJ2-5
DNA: TGTGCCAGTACTGCCGGGACTAGTGGAGAGACCCAGTACTTC
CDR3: CASTAGTSGETQYF

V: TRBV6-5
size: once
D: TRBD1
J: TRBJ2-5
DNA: TGTGCCAGCAGTTTATGGGACAGTCAAGAGACCCAGTACTTC
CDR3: CASSLWDSQETQYF

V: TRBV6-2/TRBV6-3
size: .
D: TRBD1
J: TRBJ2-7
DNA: TGTGCCAGCAGTACCCCCGCTGGCGGGACAGGGCTCTCCTACGAGCAGTACTTC
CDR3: CASSTPAGGTGLSYEQYF

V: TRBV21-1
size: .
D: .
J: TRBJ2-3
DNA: TGTGCCAGCAGCAAGGAGGACAGGGACTACACAGATACGCAGTATTTT
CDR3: CASSKEDRDYTDTQYF

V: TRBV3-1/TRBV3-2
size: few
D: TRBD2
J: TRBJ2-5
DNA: TGTGCCAGCAGCCAAGGGGCTAGCGGGGGAGGAGAGACCCAGTACTTC
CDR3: CASSQGASGGGETQYF

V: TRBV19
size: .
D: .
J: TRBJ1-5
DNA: TGTGCCAGTAGTATAGAGGACACACCGAGCAATCAGCCCCAGCATTTT
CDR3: CASSIEDTPSNQPQHF

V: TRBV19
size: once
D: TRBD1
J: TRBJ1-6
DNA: TGTGCCAGTAGTACGTCCGGGACAGGGTCATTCGGGAATTCACCCCTCCACTTT
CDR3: CASSTSGTGSFGNSPLHF

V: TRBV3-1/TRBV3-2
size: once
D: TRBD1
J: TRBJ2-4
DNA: TGTGCCAGCAGCCAATCCGGACAGGGGCGAGCCAAAAACATTCAGTACTTC
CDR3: CASSQSGQGRAKNIQYF

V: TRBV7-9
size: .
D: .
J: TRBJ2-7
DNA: TGTGCCAGCAGCCCGCCTCTCACGCACGAGCAGTACTTC
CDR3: CASSPPLTHEQYF

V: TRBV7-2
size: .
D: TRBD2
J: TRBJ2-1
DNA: TGTGCCAGCAGCTTATTAACTAGCGTAAGAGAGCAGTTCTTC
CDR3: CASSLLTSVREQFF

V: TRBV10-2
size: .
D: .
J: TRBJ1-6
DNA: TGCGCCAGCAGAAACCCGCAATATAATTCACCCCTCCACTTT
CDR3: CASRNPQYNSPLHF

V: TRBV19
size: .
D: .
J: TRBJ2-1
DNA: TGTGCCAGTACCCCGAGGGGGAGGAACTACAATGAGCAGTTCTTC
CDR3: CASTPRGRNYNEQFF

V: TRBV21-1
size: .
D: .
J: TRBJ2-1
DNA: TGTGCCAGCAGCAAAGGGGTGGGAGGATCCGTTTACAATGAGCAGTTCTTC
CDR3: CASSKGVGGSVYNEQFF

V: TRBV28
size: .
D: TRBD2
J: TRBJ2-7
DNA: TGTGCCAGCAGTTTATTAACGGGGGGACTCTACGAGCAGTACTTC
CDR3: CASSLLTGGLYEQYF

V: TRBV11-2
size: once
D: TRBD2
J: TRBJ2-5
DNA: TGTGCCAGCAGCTTAGTTGGGACTAGCGGGGGGGGTCAAGAGACCCAGTACTTC
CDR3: CASSLVGTSGGGQETQYF

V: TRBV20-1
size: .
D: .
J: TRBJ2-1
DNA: TGCAGTGCTGGACCCCATAATGAGCAGTTCTTC
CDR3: CSAGPHNEQFF

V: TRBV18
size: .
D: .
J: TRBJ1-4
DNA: TGTGCCAGCTCGTATGGCGAAGGAATACGTGAAAAACTGTTTTTT
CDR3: CASSYGEGIREKLFF

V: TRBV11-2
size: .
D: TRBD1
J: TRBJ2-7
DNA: TGTGCCAGCAGCTTAAGCCAGGGGGAAATCTCCTACGAGCAGTACTTC
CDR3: CASSLSQGEISYEQYF

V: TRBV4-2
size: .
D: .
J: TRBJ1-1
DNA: TGTGCCAGCAGCCCCCACCAGCCGGGGTACGTCAACACTGAAGCTTTCTTT
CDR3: CASSPHQPGYVNTEAFF

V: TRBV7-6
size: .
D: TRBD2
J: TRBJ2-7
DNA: TGTGCCAGCAGCTTAGCGGCTAGCGGGGGAAGCTACGAGCAGTACTTC
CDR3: CASSLAASGGSYEQYF

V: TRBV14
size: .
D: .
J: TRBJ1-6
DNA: TGTGCCAGCAGCCCGGGGGCCCCAGGAGGGAATAATTCACCCCTCCACTTT
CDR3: CASSPGAPGGNNSPLHF

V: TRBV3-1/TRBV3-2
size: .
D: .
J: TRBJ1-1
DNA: TGTGCCAGCAGCCATACAGGGCTCCAGTTGACTGAAGCTTTCTTT
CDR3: CASSHTGLQLTEAFF

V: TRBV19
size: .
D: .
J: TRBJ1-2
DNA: TGTGCCAGTAGTACGCCAGTGTCTTCCCACTATGGCTACACCTTC
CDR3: CASSTPVSSHYGYTF

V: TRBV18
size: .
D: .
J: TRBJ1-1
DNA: TGTGCCAGCTCACCAACGGGCGATGAAGCTTTCTTT
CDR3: CASSPTGDEAFF

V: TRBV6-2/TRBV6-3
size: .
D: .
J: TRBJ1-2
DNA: TGTGCCAGCAGTTACGACGGCCGCTATGGCTACACCTTC
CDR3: CASSYDGRYGYTF

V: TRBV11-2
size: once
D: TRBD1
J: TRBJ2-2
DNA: TGTGCCAGCAGCCCGCAAGGGACAGGGGCCGGCGGGGAGCTGTTTTTT
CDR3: CASSPQGTGAGGELFF

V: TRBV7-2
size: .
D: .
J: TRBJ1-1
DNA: TGTGCCAGCAGCCCGTACACTGAAGCTTTCTTT
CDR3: CASSPYTEAFF

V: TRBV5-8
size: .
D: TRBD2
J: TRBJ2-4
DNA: TGTGCCAGCAGCTTCCATAGCGGGGGGAAAAAAAACATTCAGTACTTC
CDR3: CASSFHSGGKKNIQYF

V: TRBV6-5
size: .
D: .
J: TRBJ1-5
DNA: TGTGCCAGCAGTACTGGGAGGCGTCAGCCCCAGCATTTT
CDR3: CASSTGRRQPQHF

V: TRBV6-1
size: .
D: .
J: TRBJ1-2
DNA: TGTGCCAGCAGTGAACTCCATGGCTACACCTTC
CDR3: CASSELHGYTF

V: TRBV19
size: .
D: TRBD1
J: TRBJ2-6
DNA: TGTGCCAGTAGTAAGATCGCCGGGACAGCCTCTGGGGCCAACGTCCTGACTTTC
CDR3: CASSKIAGTASGANVLTF

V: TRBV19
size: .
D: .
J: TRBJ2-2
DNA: TGTGCCAGTAAAGCCGGAGCGGGCACCGGGGAGCTGTTTTTT
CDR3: CASKAGAGTGELFF

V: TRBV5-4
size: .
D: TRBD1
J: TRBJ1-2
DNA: TGTGCCAGCAGCTTGTTGTCCGGGACAGGGTATGGCTACACCTTC
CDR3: CASSLLSGTGYGYTF

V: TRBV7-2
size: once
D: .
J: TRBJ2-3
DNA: TGTGCCAGCAGCTTAATGAGGGCGGATACGCAGTATTTT
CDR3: CASSLMRADTQYF

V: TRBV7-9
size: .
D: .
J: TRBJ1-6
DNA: TGTGCCAGCAGCTTCCCGACGCAGAGCTCCTATAATTCACCCCTCCACTTT
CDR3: CASSFPTQSSYNSPLHF

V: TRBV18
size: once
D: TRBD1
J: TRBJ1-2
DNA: TGTGCCAGCTCACCCCGGGGACAGGGGGCCGGTTCCTATGGCTACACCTTC
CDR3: CASSPRGQGAGSYGYTF

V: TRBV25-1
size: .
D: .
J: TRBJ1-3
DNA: TGTGCCAGCAGTGGTCCGGGACTCCTCTCTGGAAACACCATATATTTT
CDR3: CASSGPGLLSGNTIYF

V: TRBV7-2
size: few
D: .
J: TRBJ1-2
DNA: TGTGCCAGCAGCGTCGACGGGGCTAACTATGGCTACACCTTC
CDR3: CASSVDGANYGYTF

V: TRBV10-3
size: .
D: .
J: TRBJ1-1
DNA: TGTGCCATCAGTGCGACACCGAACACTGAAGCTTTCTTT
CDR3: CAISATPNTEAFF

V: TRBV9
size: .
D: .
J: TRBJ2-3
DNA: TGTGCCAGCAGCCTTCTCGCCGGACTTACACCTAGCACAGATACGCAGTATTTT
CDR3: CASSLLAGLTPSTDTQYF

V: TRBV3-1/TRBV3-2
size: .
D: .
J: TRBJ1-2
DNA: TGTGCCAGCAGCCAAGATTTGGCGCTGGCGTTTTATGGCTACACCTTC
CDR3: CASSQDLALAFYGYTF

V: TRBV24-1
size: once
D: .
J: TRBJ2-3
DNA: TGTGCCACCAGTGATCCGGGAGTAATGACAGATACGCAGTATTTT
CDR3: CATSDPGVMTDTQYF

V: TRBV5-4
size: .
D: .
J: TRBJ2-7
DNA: TGTGCCAGCAGCGCCGACGGGTACGAGCAGTACTTC
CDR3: CASSADGYEQYF

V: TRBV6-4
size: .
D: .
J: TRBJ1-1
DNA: TGTGCCAGCAGTGATCGCCGGGGCGAAGCTTTCTTT
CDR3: CASSDRRGEAFF

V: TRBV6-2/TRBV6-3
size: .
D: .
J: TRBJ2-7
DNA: TGTGCCAGCAGTTACTCGGACCAGTACGAGCAGTACTTC
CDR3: CASSYSDQYEQYF